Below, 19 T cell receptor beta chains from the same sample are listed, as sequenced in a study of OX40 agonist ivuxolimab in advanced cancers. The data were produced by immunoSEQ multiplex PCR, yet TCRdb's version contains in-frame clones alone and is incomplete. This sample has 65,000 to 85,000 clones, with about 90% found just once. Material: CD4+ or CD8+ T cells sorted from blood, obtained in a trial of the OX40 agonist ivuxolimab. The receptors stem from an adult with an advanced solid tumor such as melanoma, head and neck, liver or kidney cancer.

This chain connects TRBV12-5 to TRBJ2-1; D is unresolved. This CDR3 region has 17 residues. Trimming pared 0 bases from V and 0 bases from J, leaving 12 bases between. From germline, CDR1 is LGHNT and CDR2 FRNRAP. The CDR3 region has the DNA TGTGCTAGTGGTTTGGTACGAAGCACTCGCTCCTACAATGAGCAGTTCTTC. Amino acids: CASGLVRSTRSYNEQFF.

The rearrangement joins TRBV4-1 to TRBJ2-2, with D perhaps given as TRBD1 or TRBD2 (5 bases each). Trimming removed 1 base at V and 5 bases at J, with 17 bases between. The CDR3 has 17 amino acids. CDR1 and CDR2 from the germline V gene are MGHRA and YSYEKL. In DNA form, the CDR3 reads TGCGCCAGCAGCCAAGTTACCCTGGGGGTTGTGACCGGGGAGCTGTTTTTT. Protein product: CASSQVTLGVVTGELFF.

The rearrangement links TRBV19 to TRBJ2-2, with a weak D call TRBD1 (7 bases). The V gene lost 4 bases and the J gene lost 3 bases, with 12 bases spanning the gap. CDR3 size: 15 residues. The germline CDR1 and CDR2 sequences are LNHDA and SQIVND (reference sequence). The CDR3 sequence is CASSKGRGDTGELFF. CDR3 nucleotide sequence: TGTGCCAGTAGTAAGGGCAGGGGGGACACCGGGGAGCTGTTTTTT.

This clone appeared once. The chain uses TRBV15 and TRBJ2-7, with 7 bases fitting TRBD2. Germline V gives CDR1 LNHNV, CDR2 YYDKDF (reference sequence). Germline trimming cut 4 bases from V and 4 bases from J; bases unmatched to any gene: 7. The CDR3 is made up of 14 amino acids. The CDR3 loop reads CATSKERGIYEQYF. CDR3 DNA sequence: TGTGCCACCAGCAAGGAGCGGGGTATATACGAGCAGTACTTC.

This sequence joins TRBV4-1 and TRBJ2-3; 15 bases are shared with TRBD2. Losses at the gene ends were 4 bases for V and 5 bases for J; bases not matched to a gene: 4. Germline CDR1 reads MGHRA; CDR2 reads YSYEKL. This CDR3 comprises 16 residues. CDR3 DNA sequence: TGCGCCAGCAGCCGGACTAGCGGGGGGGCCGTAGATACGCAGTATTTT. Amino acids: CASSRTSGGAVDTQYF.

The CDR3, as DNA: TGTGCCAGCAGGCCAACAGGGATCTGGGATGGCTACACCTTC. It codes for CASRPTGIWDGYTF. The chain joins TRBV28 to TRBJ1-2, with D perhaps TRBD1 (6 bases). The length of the CDR3 is 14 residues. CDR1 is MDHEN, CDR2 SYDVKM, per germline. V shed 6 bases and J shed 6 bases, with 17 bases lying between them.

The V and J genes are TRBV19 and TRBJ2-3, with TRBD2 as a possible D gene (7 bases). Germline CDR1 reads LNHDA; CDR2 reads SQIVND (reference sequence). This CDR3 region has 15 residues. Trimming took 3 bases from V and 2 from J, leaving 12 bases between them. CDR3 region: CASSMGGAATDTQYF. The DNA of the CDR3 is TGTGCCAGTAGTATGGGGGGGGCAGCCACAGATACGCAGTATTTT.

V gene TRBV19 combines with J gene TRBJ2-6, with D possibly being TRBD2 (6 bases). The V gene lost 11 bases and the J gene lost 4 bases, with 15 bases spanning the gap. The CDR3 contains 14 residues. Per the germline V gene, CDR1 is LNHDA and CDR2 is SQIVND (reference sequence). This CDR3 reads CAAGPPEGANVLTF. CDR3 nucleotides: TGTGCCGCGGGACCGCCTGAAGGGGCCAACGTCCTGACTTTC.

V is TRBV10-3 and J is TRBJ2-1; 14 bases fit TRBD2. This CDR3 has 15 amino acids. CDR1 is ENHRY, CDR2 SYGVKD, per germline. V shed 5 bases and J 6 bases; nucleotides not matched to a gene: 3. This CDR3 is CAISSGTSGSNEQFF. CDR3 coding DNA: TGTGCCATCAGTTCCGGGACTAGCGGGAGCAATGAGCAGTTCTTC.

The CDR3 spells CASSRRDRYLPYEQYF. CDR3 in DNA: TGTGCCAGCAGTCGAAGAGACAGATACCTTCCCTACGAGCAGTACTTC. The gene calls are TRBV28 and TRBJ2-7, with D possibly matching TRBD1 (5 bases). Deletions cut 5 bases from V and 2 bases from J, with 19 bases between. In germline, CDR1 is MDHEN, CDR2 SYDVKM. The CDR3 runs to 16 residues.

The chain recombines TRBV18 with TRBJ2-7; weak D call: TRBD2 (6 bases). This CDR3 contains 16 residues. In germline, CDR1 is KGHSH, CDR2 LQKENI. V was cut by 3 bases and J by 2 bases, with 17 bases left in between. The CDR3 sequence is CASSPGGKQGTYEQYF. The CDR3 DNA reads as TGTGCCAGCTCACCGGGCGGGAAGCAGGGTACCTACGAGCAGTACTTC.

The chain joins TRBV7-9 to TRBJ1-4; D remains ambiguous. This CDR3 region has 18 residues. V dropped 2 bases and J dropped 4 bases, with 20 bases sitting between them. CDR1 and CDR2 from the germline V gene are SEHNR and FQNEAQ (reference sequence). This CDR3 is CASSLNLGGVANNEKLFF. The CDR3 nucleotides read TGTGCCAGCAGCTTAAACCTCGGCGGGGTAGCTAATAATGAAAAACTGTTTTTT.

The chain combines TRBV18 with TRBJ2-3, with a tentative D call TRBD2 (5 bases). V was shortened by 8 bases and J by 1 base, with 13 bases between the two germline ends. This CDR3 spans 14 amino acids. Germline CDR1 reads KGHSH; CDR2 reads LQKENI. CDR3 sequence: CASASGLGTDTQYF. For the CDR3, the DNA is TGTGCCAGCGCGAGCGGTCTTGGCACAGATACGCAGTATTTT.

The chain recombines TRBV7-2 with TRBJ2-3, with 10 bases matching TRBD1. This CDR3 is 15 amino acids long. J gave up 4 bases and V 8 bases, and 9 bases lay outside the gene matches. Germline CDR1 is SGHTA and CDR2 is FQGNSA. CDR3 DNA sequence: TGTGCCAGCCGACCCCCGACAGGGGGCGCAGATACGCAGTATTTT. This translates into CASRPPTGGADTQYF.

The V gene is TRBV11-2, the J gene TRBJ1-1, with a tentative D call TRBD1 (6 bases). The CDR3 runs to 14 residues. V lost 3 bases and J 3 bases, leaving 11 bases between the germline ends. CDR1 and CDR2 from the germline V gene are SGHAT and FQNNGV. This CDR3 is CASSLTTGYTEAFF. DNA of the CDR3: TGTGCCAGCAGCTTGACGACAGGCTACACTGAAGCTTTCTTT.

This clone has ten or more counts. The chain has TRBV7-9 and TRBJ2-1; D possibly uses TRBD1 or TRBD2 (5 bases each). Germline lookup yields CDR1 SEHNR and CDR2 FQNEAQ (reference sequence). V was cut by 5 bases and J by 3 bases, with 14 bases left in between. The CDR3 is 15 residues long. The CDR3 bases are TGTGCCAGCAGCCCGGGACGGGCCCGCTACAATGAGCAGTTCTTC. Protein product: CASSPGRARYNEQFF.

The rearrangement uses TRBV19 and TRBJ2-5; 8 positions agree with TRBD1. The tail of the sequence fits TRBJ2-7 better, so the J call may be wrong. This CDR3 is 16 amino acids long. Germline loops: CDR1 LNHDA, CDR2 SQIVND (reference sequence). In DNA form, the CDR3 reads TGTGCCAGTAGTATGTACCCCCGGGACAGGACCTACGAGCAGTACTTC. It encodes CASSMYPRDRTYEQYF.

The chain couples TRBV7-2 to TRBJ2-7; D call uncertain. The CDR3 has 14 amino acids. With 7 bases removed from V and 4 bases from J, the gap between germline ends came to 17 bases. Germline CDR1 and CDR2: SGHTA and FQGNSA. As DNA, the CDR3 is TGTGCCAGCACCACCACGTCGGTCAGTTACGAGCAGTACTTC. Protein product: CASTTTSVSYEQYF. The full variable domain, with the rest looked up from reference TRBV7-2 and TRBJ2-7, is GAGVSQSPSNKVTEKGKDVELRCDPISGHTALYWYRQSLGQGLEFLIYFQGNSAPDKSGLPSDRFSAERTGGSVSTLTIQRTQQEDSAVYLCASTTTSVSYEQYFGPGTRLTVT.

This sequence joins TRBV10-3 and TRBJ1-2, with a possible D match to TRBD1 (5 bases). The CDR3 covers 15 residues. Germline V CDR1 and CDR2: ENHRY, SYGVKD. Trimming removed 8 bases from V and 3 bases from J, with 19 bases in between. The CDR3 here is CAISAGKVSDYGYTF. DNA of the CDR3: TGTGCCATCTCCGCAGGGAAGGTTTCTGACTATGGCTACACCTTC.